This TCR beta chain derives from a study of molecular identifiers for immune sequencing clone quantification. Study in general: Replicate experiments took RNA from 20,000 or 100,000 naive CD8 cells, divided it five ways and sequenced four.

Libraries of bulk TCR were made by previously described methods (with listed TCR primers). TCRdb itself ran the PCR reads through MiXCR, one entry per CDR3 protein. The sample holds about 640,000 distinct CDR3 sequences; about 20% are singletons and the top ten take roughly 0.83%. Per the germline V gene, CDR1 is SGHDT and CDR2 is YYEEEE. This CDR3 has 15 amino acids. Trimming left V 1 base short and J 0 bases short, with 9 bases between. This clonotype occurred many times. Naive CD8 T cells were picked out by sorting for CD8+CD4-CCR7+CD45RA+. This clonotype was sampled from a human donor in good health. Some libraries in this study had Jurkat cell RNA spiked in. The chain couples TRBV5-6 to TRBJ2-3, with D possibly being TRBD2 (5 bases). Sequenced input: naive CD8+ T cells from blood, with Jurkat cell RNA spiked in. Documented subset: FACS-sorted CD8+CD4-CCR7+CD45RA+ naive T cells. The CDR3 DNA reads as TGTGCCAGCAGCTTGAGTTTAGCGAGCACAGATACGCAGTATTTT. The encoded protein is CASSLSLASTDTQYF. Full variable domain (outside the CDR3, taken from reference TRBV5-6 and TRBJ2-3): DAGVTQSPTHLIKTRGQQVTLRCSPKSGHDTVSWYQQALGQGPQFIFQYYEEEERQRGNFPDRFSGHQFPNYSSELNVNALLLGDSALYLCASSLSLASTDTQYFGPGTRLTVL.